This entry lists 23 T cell receptor beta chains sequenced from one sample in a study of control samples from healthy donors and cancer patients. Sequencing used immunoSEQ multiplex PCR; TCRdb keeps in-frame clones, though not all of them. Here the sample spans 100,000 to 150,000 clones, roughly 87% being singletons. Sequences were obtained from blood. All receptors come from a man aged 40-49 years in good health.

In this sample, this clone turned up once. The chain employs TRBV6-4 and TRBJ2-1; D unresolved. CDR3 length: 14 amino acids. The germline CDR1 and CDR2 sequences are MRHNA and SNTAGT. V was clipped by 4 bases and J by 0 bases, with 7 bases between them. The CDR3 DNA reads TGTGCCAGCAGTGCAGGTGACTCCTACAATGAGCAGTTCTTC. This gives the protein CASSAGDSYNEQFF.

The chain uses TRBV3-1 (or the pseudogene TRBV3-2) and TRBJ2-1, with unresolved D. From germline, CDR1 is LGHDT and CDR2 YNNKEL (reference sequence). The CDR3 is made up of 15 amino acids. V lost 1 base, J lost 0 bases, and 7 bases lay in between. CDR3 DNA sequence: TGTGCCAGCAGCCAAGGAAGGAGCTCCTACAATGAGCAGTTCTTC. Residues: CASSQGRSSYNEQFF.

This chain links TRBV25-1 with TRBJ1-6, with D perhaps matching TRBD1 (5 bases). The CDR3 consists of 17 residues. V lost 2 bases, J lost 6 bases, and 17 bases lay in between. The V gene's germline CDR1 is MGHDK and CDR2 SYGVNS. The DNA for the CDR3 is TGTGCCAGCAGTGAAACAACAGGCTATGGGGTTAATTCACCCCTCCACTTT. Protein product: CASSETTGYGVNSPLHF. The full variable domain, in which reference TRBV25-1 and TRBJ1-6 provide the parts outside the CDR3, is EADIYQTPRYLVIGTGKKITLECSQTMGHDKMYWYQQDPGMELHLIHYSYGVNSTEKGDLSSESTVSRIRTEHFPLTLESARPSHTSQYLCASSETTGYGVNSPLHFGNGTRLTVT.

The V call is TRBV12-3 or TRBV12-4, the J call TRBJ1-4; D gene unclear. The ends were cut back, 7 bases at V and 8 bases at J, with 11 bases in the middle. The CDR3 is 12 amino acids. The CDR3 nucleotides are TGTGCCAGCACCAAAGACGGCGAAAAACTGTTTTTT. As protein: CASTKDGEKLFF.

There are a few counts of this clone. The chain combines TRBV12-5 with TRBJ2-2; the D gene is possibly TRBD1 (5 bases). The germline V gene encodes CDR1 LGHNT and CDR2 FRNRAP. The CDR3 spans 15 residues. V lost 1 base, J lost 6 bases, and 12 bases lay in between. The CDR3 is CASGLGQLGAGELFF. The DNA for the CDR3 is TGTGCTAGTGGTTTGGGACAGTTAGGAGCCGGGGAGCTGTTTTTT.

This clone has a single count. This chain joins TRBV3-1 (or the pseudogene TRBV3-2) and TRBJ1-5; D is perhaps TRBD1 (6 bases). The germline V and J ends were trimmed by 0 bases and 0 bases, with 9 bases remaining between them. The CDR3 is made up of 16 amino acids. Germline V gene lookup returns CDR1 LGHDT and CDR2 YNNKEL (reference sequence). The CDR3 here is CASSQDGGTSNQPQHF. CDR3 bases: TGTGCCAGCAGCCAAGATGGGGGCACTAGCAATCAGCCCCAGCATTTT.

The V and J genes are TRBV7-9 and TRBJ2-3; 10 bases agree with TRBD1. The V segment lost 4 bases and the J segment 6 bases; nucleotides outside the gene matches: 10. The length of the CDR3 is 16 residues. Germline V lookup: CDR1 SEHNR, CDR2 FQNEAQ (reference sequence). The CDR3 nucleotides are TGTGCCAGCAGCTCCAGAAGACAGGGGGCAAGGGATACGCAGTATTTT. Protein sequence: CASSSRRQGARDTQYF.

The chain's CDR3 is CSVDVPGQGAYEQYF. CDR3 coding DNA: TGCAGCGTTGACGTACCGGGACAGGGGGCCTACGAGCAGTACTTC. This chain links TRBV29-1 with TRBJ2-7; 11 positions match TRBD1. J gave up 2 bases and V 3 bases, and 6 bases lay outside the gene matches. The CDR3 consists of 15 residues. The germline gives CDR1 SQVTM, CDR2 ANQGSEA.

The chain recombines TRBV6-1 with TRBJ2-7; D is uncertain. CDR1 and CDR2 (germline): MNHNS, SASEGT. There are 15 residues in the CDR3. With 0 bases removed from V and 0 bases from J, the gap between germline ends came to 9 bases. The CDR3 nucleotides are TGTGCCAGCAGTGAAGCGGTTGCTAGCTCCTACGAGCAGTACTTC. Its protein is CASSEAVASSYEQYF.

The count of this clone is one. This sequence joins TRBV9 and TRBJ1-3; D gene unclear. Trimming removed 2 bases at V and 0 bases at J, with 9 bases between. Germline CDR1 is SGDLS and CDR2 is YYNGEE. This CDR3 comprises 15 residues. The CDR3 DNA follows: TGTGCCAGCAGCGTCGGGTCTGGCTCTGGAAACACCATATATTTT. It yields the protein CASSVGSGSGNTIYF.

V usage is TRBV6-1 and J usage is TRBJ1-6, with 12 positions matching TRBD1. The ends lost 2 bases at V and 7 bases at J; junction bases unmatched: 15. Germline lookup yields CDR1 MNHNS and CDR2 SASEGT. This CDR3 has 20 residues. CDR3 sequence reads: CASSESGGTGGHWRNSPLHF. The CDR3 DNA sequence: TGTGCCAGCAGTGAATCGGGCGGGACAGGGGGCCATTGGAGGAATTCACCCCTCCACTTT.

The J gene is TRBJ2-7, the V gene TRBV7-9, with 8 positions matching TRBD2. With 8 bases clipped from V and 7 bases from J, the junction kept 10 bases outside the gene matches. The CDR3 is 13 amino acids. Germline V CDR1 and CDR2: SEHNR, FQNEAQ (reference sequence). The CDR3 DNA follows: TGTGCCAGCTCGGCGGGGGGACCCGGGGAGCAGTACTTC. Translating it yields CASSAGGPGEQYF.

The rearrangement joins TRBV6-6 to TRBJ2-1, with 10 bases aligning to TRBD2. V dropped 6 bases and J dropped 2; count of bases not matched to a gene: 7. The CDR3 loop spans 16 amino acids. From germline, CDR1 is MNHNY and CDR2 SVGAGI (reference sequence). The DNA of the CDR3 is TGTGCCAGCAGCAAACCTCTAGCGGGGGCCTACAATGAGCAGTTCTTC. It specifies CASSKPLAGAYNEQFF.

This clone qualifies as medium-sized (0.01 to 0.1%). The chain links TRBV6-4 to TRBJ2-1; the match to TRBD2 covers 9 bases. The CDR3 is 15 amino acids. CDR1 is MRHNA, CDR2 SNTAGT, per germline. The V and J ends lost 2 bases and 5 bases, in that order; junction bases with no gene match: 4. The CDR3 is CASSDLAGSDNEQFF. The CDR3 bases are TGTGCCAGCAGTGACCTAGCGGGGTCGGACAATGAGCAGTTCTTC.

In the case of this clone: The sample holds other DNA sequences that translate to the same CDR3. The rearrangement links TRBV5-1 to TRBJ2-5; TRBD1 aligns across 8 bases. Trimming took 3 bases from V and 5 from J; bases not matched to a gene: 9. CDR1 is SGHRS and CDR2 is YFSETQ in the germline V gene. This CDR3 has 15 amino acids. Written as DNA, the CDR3 is TGCGCCAGCAGCTATCTGACAGGGGTGGGGGAGACCCAGTACTTC. Translation: CASSYLTGVGETQYF.

The sample holds a few counts of this clone. The chain employs TRBV9 and TRBJ2-7; possible D gene TRBD1, 6 bases. The CDR3 runs to 13 residues. Trimming stripped 2 bases from V and 3 bases from J, with 9 bases between. Germline V gene sequence: CDR1 SGDLS, CDR2 YYNGEE. CDR3 residues: CASSVGQHYEQYF. CDR3 bases: TGTGCCAGCAGCGTCGGACAGCACTACGAGCAGTACTTC. Combining the CDR3 with reference TRBV9 and TRBJ2-7 gives the whole variable domain DSGVTQTPKHLITATGQRVTLRCSPRSGDLSVYWYQQSLDQGLQFLIQYYNGEERAKGNILERFSAQQFPDLHSELNLSSLELGDSALYFCASSVGQHYEQYFGPGTRLTVT.

J is TRBJ2-7 and V is TRBV7-2; D is ambiguous. The CDR3 consists of 14 residues. The ends were cut back, 2 bases at V and 0 bases at J, with 8 bases in the middle. Germline V gene sequence: CDR1 SGHTA, CDR2 FQGNSA. Here the CDR3 DNA reads TGTGCCAGCAGCTTAACAGTACCCTCCTACGAGCAGTACTTC. Translating gives CASSLTVPSYEQYF.

This chain joins TRBV6-1 and TRBJ1-3, with a tentative D call TRBD1 (5 bases). This CDR3 contains 16 residues. CDR1 MNHNS and CDR2 SASEGT come from the germline V gene. V was cut by 4 bases and J by 0 bases, with 13 bases left in between. The CDR3 region is CASSVLTGLSGNTIYF. The CDR3 DNA is TGTGCCAGCAGTGTCTTAACAGGACTCTCTGGAAACACCATATATTTT.

The chain has TRBV7-2 and TRBJ2-1, with 9 positions matching TRBD2. The length of the CDR3 is 18 residues. Germline V lookup: CDR1 SGHTA, CDR2 FQGNSA. V was clipped by 1 base and J by 0 bases; unmatched bases: 7. The CDR3 sequence is CASSLVRFSGSSYNEQFF. The CDR3, as DNA: TGTGCCAGCAGCTTAGTTCGGTTTAGCGGGAGCTCCTACAATGAGCAGTTCTTC.

The CDR3 DNA is TGTGCCAGCAGCCTCCCCGGGACAGGGATCTACGAGCAGTACTTC. The encoded protein is CASSLPGTGIYEQYF. The J gene is TRBJ2-7, the V gene TRBV7-8; 9 nucleotides match TRBD1. Losses at the gene ends were 5 bases for V and 3 bases for J; bases not matched to a gene: 8. The germline V gene has CDR1 SGHVS and CDR2 FQNEAQ. This CDR3 region has 15 residues.

The V call is TRBV7-2, the J call TRBJ2-7; D call uncertain. The V end lost 2 bases, the J end lost 0 bases, and 11 bases lay between the germline ends. The germline gives CDR1 SGHTA, CDR2 FQGNSA. This CDR3 comprises 15 residues. Written as DNA, the CDR3 is TGTGCCAGCAGCTTATGGCCGGGTTCCTCCTACGAGCAGTACTTC. Amino acid sequence: CASSLWPGSSYEQYF.

This chain uses TRBV6-5 with TRBJ1-1; D is ambiguous. V shed 6 bases and J shed 5 bases, with 16 bases lying between them. The CDR3 totals 14 residues. Germline V gene data show CDR1 as MNHEY and CDR2 as SVGAGI. The CDR3 nucleotides read TGTGCCAGCAGCTCCGACCGCGGCGGGACTGAAGCTTTCTTT. Its translation: CASSSDRGGTEAFF.

This clone was recorded many times. The chain couples TRBV7-3 to TRBJ1-2; 8 bases map to TRBD1. The CDR3 consists of 13 residues. Germline V lookup: CDR1 SGHTA, CDR2 FQGTGA. V trimming: 4 bases; J trimming: 7 bases; junction bases outside the gene matches: 5. CDR3 DNA sequence: TGTGCCAGCAGCTCGACAGGGGCCGGTGGCTACACCTTC. It encodes CASSSTGAGGYTF.